Shown below are 8 T cell receptor beta chains from a single sample sequenced in a study of CD4 and CD8 cells across lung adenocarcinoma regions. MiXCR, applied by TCRdb to the PCR reads, yields one record per CDR3 protein. This table holds around 20,000 distinct CDR3 sequences, around 50% found once. The sample comprised CD8+ T cells from the margin of a lung tumor. These receptors were collected from a male donor with lung adenocarcinoma. The CD4 and CD8 labels of this study may be unreliable.

This sequence joins TRBV6-1 and TRBJ2-1, with 7 positions matching TRBD1. The J call could be wrong; TRBJ2-7 is a better fit for the DNA end. Germline assignment: CDR1 MNHNS and CDR2 SASEGT. The CDR3 contains 15 residues. As DNA, the CDR3 is TGTGCCAGGGCCAAAGGGGGCCTTGCGCCAGATACGCAGTACTTC. It specifies CARAKGGLAPDTQYF.

This clonotype was recorded at least ten times. The rearrangement links TRBV6-5 to TRBJ2-5; unclear D gene. The CDR3 covers 14 residues. V was clipped by 2 bases and J by 0 bases, with 7 bases between them. From germline, CDR1 is MNHEY and CDR2 SVGAGI. CDR3 in DNA: TGTGCCAGCAGTTACGGCGGATACCAAGAGACCCAGTACTTC. Its translation is CASSYGGYQETQYF.

V usage is TRBV20-1 and J usage is TRBJ2-1; weak D call: TRBD2 (5 bases). Near its end, the DNA agrees better with TRBJ2-7, so the J call may be wrong. The CDR3 has 16 amino acids. The germline V gene encodes CDR1 DFQATT and CDR2 SNEGSKA (reference sequence). As DNA, the CDR3 is TGCAGTGCTAGAGACCCTCGAGGGCTGAACCTGGGGGAGCAGTACTTC. It yields the protein CSARDPRGLNLGEQYF.

This chain joins TRBV6-5 and TRBJ1-5, with TRBD1 identical over 8 bases. V shed 4 bases, J shed 2 bases, and the junction held 1 base outside the gene matches. The germline V gene has CDR1 MNHEY and CDR2 SVGAGI. The CDR3 sequence is 14 residues long. The CDR3 DNA is TGTGCCAGCAGTTGGGGACAGGGCAATCAGCCCCAGCATTTT. It encodes CASSWGQGNQPQHF.

This clonotype appeared a few times. As DNA, the CDR3 is TGTGCCTGGAGTGTAGGGGGGGTTTTAAACTATGGCTACACCTTC. It is translated as CAWSVGGVLNYGYTF. The chain is built from TRBV30 and TRBJ1-2, with D possibly being TRBD1 (6 bases). This CDR3 comprises 15 residues. V was shortened by 0 bases and J by 2 bases, with 13 bases between the two germline ends. Germline V gene lookup returns CDR1 GTSNPN and CDR2 SVGIG (reference sequence).

This clonotype occurred once. This sequence joins TRBV30 and TRBJ2-1; D is uncertain. The DNA matches TRBJ2-5 better at its end, which makes the J call doubtful. The germline V gene encodes CDR1 GTSNPN and CDR2 SVGIG (reference sequence). This CDR3 is 13 amino acids long. CDR3 coding DNA: TGTGCCTGGAGGCTACAAGGGCCCCCTACCCAGTACTTC. The encoded protein is CAWRLQGPPTQYF.

By frequency in the sample, this clonotype is medium-sized. This chain connects TRBV27 to TRBJ2-5; D remains ambiguous. With 2 bases removed from V and 5 bases from J, the gap between germline ends came to 0 bases. The CDR3 is 10 amino acids. Germline lookup yields CDR1 MNHEY and CDR2 SMNVEV (reference sequence). The CDR3 protein is CASSLETQYF. The CDR3 DNA reads as TGTGCCAGCAGTTTAGAGACCCAGTACTTC.

In this sample, this clonotype turned up many times. V and J are TRBV10-2 and TRBJ2-3, with 7 positions matching TRBD2. Losses at the gene ends were 1 base for V and 2 bases for J; bases not matched to a gene: 3. This CDR3 contains 15 residues. Per germline, CDR1 WSHSY and CDR2 SAAADI. CDR3 residues: CASSEWEGYTDTQYF. The CDR3 coding sequence is TGCGCCAGCAGTGAGTGGGAGGGTTACACAGATACGCAGTATTTT.